These T cell receptor beta chains were read from a single sample in a study of cytomegalovirus exposure and HLA in healthy donors. Clones were read by immunoSEQ multiplex PCR, and TCRdb kept only the in-frame ones, dropping some. The sample yields 80,000 to 95,000 clones, around 70% seen once. Sequenced material: PBMCs. These receptors originate from a woman aged 50 to 60 in good health and CMV-seropositive. The CDR3 runs from the conserved cysteine through the conserved F or W. The D gene is left open where the match is weak. The size entry is marked missing in some rows and otherwise reads once, few, many or a size class.

few,TRBJ2-1,NA,TRBV6-5,TGTGCCAGCAGTTATTGGGGGGATGAGCAGTTCTTC,CASSYWGDEQFF
NA,TRBJ2-2,TRBD2,TRBV9,TGTGCCAGCAGGGGGACTAGCGCTTCGAACACCGGGGAGCTGTTTTTT,CASRGTSASNTGELFF
few,TRBJ2-7,TRBD2,TRBV6-1,TGTGCCAGCAGTGACCCGTTTGGTAGCGGGAGTCCCGAGCAGTACTTC,CASSDPFGSGSPEQYF
NA,TRBJ2-1,NA,TRBV5-6,TGTGCCAGCAGCGTTCCGGGGAGCTACAATGAGCAGTTCTTC,CASSVPGSYNEQFF
NA,TRBJ2-1,NA,TRBV28,TGTGCCAGCAGTTTAGGGAGCGGGTACAATGAGCAGTTCTTC,CASSLGSGYNEQFF
NA,TRBJ2-2,NA,TRBV6-5,TGTGCCAGCAGTTACTCATCACAGGACACCGGGGAGCTGTTTTTT,CASSYSSQDTGELFF
NA,TRBJ2-7,NA,TRBV9,TGTGCCAGCAGCTCAGGACTAAGGGATTACGAGCAGTACTTC,CASSSGLRDYEQYF
NA,TRBJ2-1,TRBD2,TRBV7-2,TGTGCCAGCAGCTTAGCCCTAGGACTAGCGGCGTACAATGAGCAGTTCTTC,CASSLALGLAAYNEQFF
few,TRBJ2-2,NA,TRBV5-1,TGCGCCAGCAGCCAGACATGGAACACCGGGGAGCTGTTTTTT,CASSQTWNTGELFF
NA,TRBJ2-7,TRBD1,TRBV25-1,TGTGCCAGCAGTGCAACAGGGGCCGCGTACTTC,CASSATGAAYF
NA,TRBJ2-1,TRBD2,TRBV29-1,TGCAGCGTTCGACTAGCGGGGCTAGAGCAGTTCTTC,CSVRLAGLEQFF
NA,TRBJ2-5,NA,TRBV11-1,TGTGCCAGCAGCTCCGAGGGAGTGGAGACCCAGTACTTC,CASSSEGVETQYF
NA,TRBJ2-7,NA,TRBV19,TGTGCCAGTAGTATAGCCCCAGGAAACTACGAGCAGTACTTC,CASSIAPGNYEQYF
NA,TRBJ2-7,NA,TRBV6-5,TGTGCCAGCAGTTACCGATACAGAAGCTACGAGCAGTACTTC,CASSYRYRSYEQYF
NA,TRBJ1-4,TRBD1,TRBV19,TGTGCCAGTAGCAACGACAGGGGTAATGAAAAACTGTTTTTT,CASSNDRGNEKLFF
NA,TRBJ2-3,NA,TRBV28,TGTGCCAGCACTGTTCCTACAGGGCCAGATACGCAGTATTTT,CASTVPTGPDTQYF
NA,TRBJ2-7,NA,TRBV28,TGTGCCATTTCCCCGGGACACCTCTACGAGCAGTACTTC,CAISPGHLYEQYF
NA,TRBJ1-3,NA,TRBV4-3,TGCGCCAGCAGCCAAGAGATGGCGGGGGCTTGGAACACCATATATTTT,CASSQEMAGAWNTIYF
NA,TRBJ1-3,NA,TRBV4-3,TGCGCCAGCAGCCAACTGTACAGGAGAAACACCATATATTTT,CASSQLYRRNTIYF
NA,TRBJ2-7,TRBD2,TRBV11-2,TGTGCCAGCAGCCCTGGACTAGTTGCCTACGAGCAGTACTTC,CASSPGLVAYEQYF
NA,TRBJ2-1,TRBD2,TRBV11-3,TGTGCCAGCAGCTTAAATTTAGCGGGATACAATGAGCAGTTCTTC,CASSLNLAGYNEQFF
NA,TRBJ1-5,TRBD1,TRBV28,TGTGCCAGCAGATTGGGACAGGGAGGCAATCAGCCCCAGCATTTT,CASRLGQGGNQPQHF
NA,TRBJ1-5,NA,TRBV18,TGTGCCAGCTCATCCTCGTCGACCGAGAGGGATCAGCCCCAGCATTTT,CASSSSSTERDQPQHF
few,TRBJ1-2,TRBD1,TRBV6-1,TGTGCCAGCAGGGAAAAATTAATGGGGACAGGATATGGCTACACCTTC,CASREKLMGTGYGYTF
NA,TRBJ1-2,TRBD1,TRBV11-2,TGTGCCAGCAGTCCCGGACAGGTCTTTGGCTACACCTTC,CASSPGQVFGYTF
NA,TRBJ2-1,NA,TRBV9,TGTGCCAGCAGCATGAGCGGCTACAATGAGCAGTTCTTC,CASSMSGYNEQFF
NA,TRBJ2-1,TRBD2,TRBV5-1,TGCGCCAGCAGCTTGGGACTAGCGGGCTACAATGAGCAGTTCTTC,CASSLGLAGYNEQFF